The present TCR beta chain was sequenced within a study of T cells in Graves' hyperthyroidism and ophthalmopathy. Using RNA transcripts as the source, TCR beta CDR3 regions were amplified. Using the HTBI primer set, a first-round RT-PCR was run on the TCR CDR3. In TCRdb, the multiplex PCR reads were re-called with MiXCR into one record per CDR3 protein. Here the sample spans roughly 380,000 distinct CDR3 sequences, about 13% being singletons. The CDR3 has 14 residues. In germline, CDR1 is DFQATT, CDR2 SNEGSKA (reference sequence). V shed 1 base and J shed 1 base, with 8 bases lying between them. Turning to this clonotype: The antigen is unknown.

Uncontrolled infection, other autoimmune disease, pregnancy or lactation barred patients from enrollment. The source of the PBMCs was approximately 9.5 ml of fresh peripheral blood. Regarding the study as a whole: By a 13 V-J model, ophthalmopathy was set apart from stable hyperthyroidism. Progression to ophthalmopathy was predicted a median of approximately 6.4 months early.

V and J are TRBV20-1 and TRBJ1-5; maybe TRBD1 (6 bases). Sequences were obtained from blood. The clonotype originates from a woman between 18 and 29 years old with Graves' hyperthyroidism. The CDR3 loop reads CSARVGQSNQPQHF. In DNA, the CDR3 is TGCAGTGCTAGAGTTGGACAGAGCAATCAGCCCCAGCATTTT.